This TCR beta chain is from a study of shared clonotypes between healthy human individuals. Overall study findings and caveats: Clonotypes shared by all four donors outscored non-shared clonotypes in generation probability. In a handful of donors, about 5% of naive CD4 clonotypes appeared in common.

Turning to this clone: What it recognizes is unknown.

It was CD45RO-negative cells, positively selected for CCR7, that made up naive CD8 cells, with terminally differentiated effector memory CD45RA+ cells excluded. Sequenced by immunoSEQ multiplex PCR; TCRdb stores in-frame clones only, minus some. The sample includes around 1.9 million clones, about 93% of them seen just once. Sequencing was carried out using naive CD8+ T cells from PBMCs. The sequence came from a young man in good health. Some clones in this sample may be carry-over from other donors' samples.

The CDR3, as DNA: TGCAGCGTTTCAAACTACGAGCAGTACTTC. Its translation is CSVSNYEQYF. This chain connects TRBV29-1 to TRBJ2-7; D is uncertain. CDR3 length equals 10 residues. Germline CDR1 reads SQVTM; CDR2 reads ANQGSEA. Trimming took 5 bases from V and 3 from J, leaving 5 bases between them.